Shown below are 24 T cell receptor beta chains from a single sample sequenced in a study of PD-L1 blockade in urothelial cancer. Specified time point: pretreatment peripheral blood. Repertoires were generated with immunoSEQ multiplex PCR, while TCRdb's copy carries only in-frame clones and drops some. Of more than 35,000 clones listed, roughly nine tenths were seen once; the top ten hold around 10%. Sample: PBMCs, taken around atezolizumab (anti-PD-L1) treatment. The receptors come from a woman in her sixties with urothelial cancer.

CDR3: CASSLNRANTGELFF. The CDR3 nucleotides are TGTGCCAGCAGTTTAAACAGAGCGAACACCGGGGAGCTGTTTTTT. The rearrangement links TRBV28 to TRBJ2-2; D not resolved. The V gene lost 2 bases and the J gene lost 0 bases, with 7 bases spanning the gap. Germline V gives CDR1 MDHEN, CDR2 SYDVKM. The CDR3 loop spans 15 amino acids.

The rearrangement joins TRBV5-4 to TRBJ2-1; D not certain. From germline, CDR1 is SGHNT and CDR2 YYREEE (reference sequence). CDR3 size: 12 residues. Trimming took off 0 bases at V and 15 bases at J, with 13 bases between the two ends. Here the CDR3 DNA reads TGTGCCAGCAGCTTGGACAGCCTAATAACGTTCTTC. This translates into CASSLDSLITFF.

The chain carries TRBV4-1 and TRBJ2-6; D not resolved. V shed 3 bases and J shed 0 bases, with 12 bases lying between them. CDR3 length: 17 residues. The V gene's germline CDR1 is MGHRA and CDR2 YSYEKL. The CDR3 spells CASSQAHSSSGANVLTF. The CDR3 DNA follows: TGCGCCAGCAGCCAGGCACACAGTAGCTCTGGGGCCAACGTCCTGACTTTC.

The chain uses TRBV7-2 and TRBJ2-1; TRBD2 aligns across 14 bases. This CDR3 region has 16 residues. The germline V gene has CDR1 SGHTA and CDR2 FQGNSA. The V segment lost 5 bases and the J segment 5 bases; nucleotides outside the gene matches: 5. CDR3 in DNA: TGTGCCAGCAGCCAGCGGACTAGCGGGAGGAACAATGAGCAGTTCTTC. It translates to CASSQRTSGRNNEQFF.

This clone was seen only a few times. J is TRBJ2-5 and V is TRBV6-5, with D possibly matching TRBD1 (6 bases). Germline CDR1 MNHEY, CDR2 SVGAGI. The V end lost 4 bases, the J end lost 6 bases, and 9 bases lay between the germline ends. This CDR3 region has 12 residues. As DNA, the CDR3 is TGTGCCAGCAGTTCAGGGGCACAGACCCAGTACTTC. Amino acid sequence: CASSSGAQTQYF.

CDR3 nucleotide sequence: TGTGCCTATCGGCAAGGACAGGCGGCCTACGAGCAGTACTTC. Translating gives CAYRQGQAAYEQYF. The rearrangement links TRBV2 to TRBJ2-7; 7 bases line up with TRBD1. The V and J ends lost 11 bases and 2 bases, in that order; junction bases with no gene match: 12. Germline V CDR1 and CDR2: SNHLY, FYNNEI. The CDR3 totals 14 residues.

DNA of the CDR3: TGTGCCAGCAGTGATACTTCTGGGGGCGGCACAGATACGCAGTATTTT. It is translated as CASSDTSGGGTDTQYF. This chain connects TRBV25-1 to TRBJ2-3; TRBD1 might be the D (6 bases). The CDR3 is made up of 16 amino acids. Germline assignment: CDR1 MGHDK and CDR2 SYGVNS. V dropped 3 bases and J dropped 1 base, with 14 bases sitting between them.

The J gene is TRBJ2-7, the V gene TRBV28; TRBD1 agrees at 8 bases. The CDR3 loop spans 18 amino acids. J was trimmed by 3 bases and V by 7 bases; bases with no gene match: 20. In germline, CDR1 is MDHEN, CDR2 SYDVKM. Written as DNA, the CDR3 is TGTGCCAGCAACCTGGACAGGGACCGCGTCAAAGGGTACTACGAGCAGTACTTC. This sequence encodes CASNLDRDRVKGYYEQYF. The full variable domain, its missing parts supplied by reference TRBV28 and TRBJ2-7, is DVKVTQSSRYLVKRTGEKVFLECVQDMDHENMFWYRQDPGLGLRLIYFSYDVKMKEKGDIPEGYSVSREKKERFSLILESASTNQTSMYLCASNLDRDRVKGYYEQYFGPGTRLTVT.

This clone showed up just once. The V call is TRBV4-3, the J call TRBJ2-3; no clear D. From germline, CDR1 is LGHNA and CDR2 YSLEER. The CDR3 is made up of 18 amino acids. V dropped 0 bases and J dropped 0 bases, with 16 bases sitting between them. The CDR3 spells CASSQDLVSRSSTDTQYF. The DNA of the CDR3 is TGCGCCAGCAGCCAAGATTTAGTCTCCCGCTCTAGCACAGATACGCAGTATTTT.

This chain connects TRBV28 to TRBJ1-5; TRBD1 is a possible D gene (5 bases). V lost 6 bases and J 0 bases, leaving 12 bases between the germline ends. Per germline, CDR1 MDHEN and CDR2 SYDVKM. This CDR3 has 15 amino acids. CDR3 in DNA: TGTGCCAGCAGGCCGGCAGGGAATAGCAATCAGCCCCAGCATTTT. Translating it yields CASRPAGNSNQPQHF.

Only one count was recorded for this clone. This rearrangement joins TRBV7-2 to TRBJ2-2; D is undetermined. CDR1 is SGHTA and CDR2 is FQGNSA in the germline V gene. The CDR3 extends over 14 amino acids. V lost 5 bases and J 1 base, leaving 8 bases between the germline ends. The DNA of the CDR3 is TGTGCCAGCAGCCAGGCCCAGAACACCGGGGAGCTGTTTTTT. Its translation is CASSQAQNTGELFF.

This rearrangement joins TRBV9 to TRBJ2-1; the match to TRBD2 covers 9 bases. There are 15 residues in the CDR3. Looked up from germline, CDR1 is SGDLS and CDR2 is YYNGEE. The V gene end was trimmed by 0 bases and the J gene end by 9 bases; junction bases not matched to a gene: 7. This chain's CDR3 is CASSVVSGSLSEQFF. The CDR3 DNA reads TGTGCCAGCAGCGTAGTTAGCGGGAGTCTTAGTGAGCAGTTCTTC. The entire variable domain, with the rest obtained from reference TRBV9 and TRBJ2-1, is as follows: DSGVTQTPKHLITATGQRVTLRCSPRSGDLSVYWYQQSLDQGLQFLIQYYNGEERAKGNILERFSAQQFPDLHSELNLSSLELGDSALYFCASSVVSGSLSEQFFGPGTRLTVL.

This clone appeared once. Other DNA sequences within the sample encode an identical CDR3. This chain uses TRBV28 with TRBJ2-7; 13 nucleotides line up with TRBD2. CDR1 and CDR2 from the germline V gene are MDHEN and SYDVKM. Trimming removed 5 bases from V and 0 bases from J; junction bases left unmatched: 13. The CDR3 totals 19 residues. CDR3 nucleotide sequence: TGTGCCAGCAGTCCATTATGGACTAGCGGGAGTTCTTTCTCCTACGAGCAGTACTTC. Translation gives CASSPLWTSGSSFSYEQYF.

The chain couples TRBV5-5 to TRBJ2-6; 13 positions match TRBD2. Germline lookup yields CDR1 SGHKS and CDR2 YYEKEE (reference sequence). The CDR3 has 19 amino acids. The trim removed 4 bases at V and 4 bases at J, leaving 11 bases unmatched. This CDR3 is CASSQLAGGPGSGANVLTF. For the CDR3, the DNA is TGTGCCAGCAGCCAACTAGCGGGAGGGCCGGGGTCCGGGGCCAACGTCCTGACTTTC.

The chain joins TRBV7-6 to TRBJ2-2, with D possibly matching TRBD1 (5 bases). The CDR3 consists of 14 residues. V was pared by 6 bases and J by 1 base, with 9 bases between. Per germline, CDR1 SGHVS and CDR2 FNYEAQ. The CDR3 DNA reads TGTGCCAGCAGGAGAGACAGGAACACCGGGGAGCTGTTTTTT. This encodes CASRRDRNTGELFF.

This chain links TRBV19 with TRBJ1-3; maybe TRBD1 (5 bases). The CDR3 extends over 15 amino acids. With 3 bases removed from V and 4 bases from J, the gap between germline ends came to 13 bases. The V gene's germline CDR1 is LNHDA and CDR2 SQIVND (reference sequence). CDR3 in amino acids: CASSMGRAAGNTIYF. The CDR3 DNA reads as TGTGCCAGTAGTATGGGCAGGGCAGCCGGAAACACCATATATTTT.

This chain uses TRBV27 with TRBJ2-7; 8 nucleotides line up with TRBD2. CDR3 length: 12 amino acids. J gave up 9 bases and V 3 bases, and 4 bases lay outside the gene matches. The germline gives CDR1 MNHEY, CDR2 SMNVEV (reference sequence). The CDR3 region is CASSLLAGPQYF. CDR3 nucleotides: TGTGCCAGCAGTTTGTTAGCGGGACCGCAGTACTTC.

Only a few counts were recorded for this clone. The chain links TRBV2 to TRBJ1-2, with TRBD1 matching 8 bases. This CDR3 comprises 14 residues. The germline CDR1 and CDR2 sequences are SNHLY and FYNNEI. The V segment lost 6 bases and the J segment 7 bases; nucleotides outside the gene matches: 10. The CDR3 protein is CASRPGQVLSGYTF. In nucleotides, the CDR3 is TGTGCCAGCAGGCCGGGACAGGTCTTGTCTGGCTACACCTTC.

The chain is built from TRBV6-5 and TRBJ1-2; D might be TRBD1 (5 bases). Germline V CDR1 and CDR2: MNHEY, SVGAGI. The V gene lost 5 bases and the J gene lost 8 bases, with 12 bases spanning the gap. This CDR3 has 12 residues. In DNA form, the CDR3 reads TGTGCCAGCAGTGGCCCATGGGGCGGCTACACCTTC. It translates to CASSGPWGGYTF.

This clone has just one count. This chain connects TRBV7-8 to TRBJ2-7; TRBD2 agrees at 9 bases. The CDR3 is 15 residues long. The germline gives CDR1 SGHVS, CDR2 FQNEAQ. Losses at the gene ends were 6 bases for V and 3 bases for J; bases not matched to a gene: 9. The CDR3, as DNA: TGTGCCAGCAGGTCATCGGGACTAGCTCTCTACGAGCAGTACTTC. The encoded protein is CASRSSGLALYEQYF.

The chain recombines TRBV4-1 with TRBJ2-2; D is ambiguous. There are 15 residues in the CDR3. Germline CDR1 is MGHRA and CDR2 is YSYEKL. V was trimmed by 0 bases and J by 6 bases, leaving 11 bases between them. CDR3 protein: CASSQDTVSPGELFF. In DNA form, the CDR3 reads TGCGCCAGCAGCCAAGATACTGTTTCCCCCGGGGAGCTGTTTTTT.

The CDR3, as DNA: TGTGCCAGCAGCTTGGGGGCAGGGGGCTACTCTGGAAACACCATATATTTT. It encodes CASSLGAGGYSGNTIYF. V usage is TRBV5-4 and J usage is TRBJ1-3, with 8 bases identical to TRBD1. The V gene's germline CDR1 is SGHNT and CDR2 YYREEE (reference sequence). V trimming: 0 bases; J trimming: 0 bases; junction bases outside the gene matches: 5. The CDR3 length is 17 residues.

V usage is TRBV4-3 and J usage is TRBJ2-7; no definite D call. The CDR3 totals 16 residues. CDR1 and CDR2 from the germline V gene are LGHNA and YSLEER. The V gene lost 0 bases and the J gene lost 3 bases, with 15 bases spanning the gap. CDR3 amino acids: CASSQEAAITNYEQYF. The CDR3 DNA reads TGCGCCAGCAGCCAAGAGGCGGCGATAACCAACTACGAGCAGTACTTC.

The J gene is TRBJ1-3, the V gene TRBV7-8, with D uncertain. The germline V gene encodes CDR1 SGHVS and CDR2 FQNEAQ. The CDR3 contains 13 residues. V was shortened by 3 bases and J by 2 bases, with 5 bases between the two germline ends. The CDR3 sequence: CASSFVTGNTIYF. As DNA, the CDR3 is TGTGCCAGCAGCTTCGTTACTGGAAACACCATATATTTT.